This TCR beta chain came from a study of blood T cell repertoires in COVID-19. Study-wide background: Acute-phase and convalescent COVID-19 samples originated in the United States, Italy and Spain. From T cells, B-cell-depleted T cells, or PBMCs came the material, which was cDNA or gDNA.

Authors' methods: Amplification from reference gene primers served as the basis for estimated nucleated cell counts. The table came from immunoSEQ multiplex PCR; TCRdb's copy has only in-frame clones and leaves some out. The DNA was the basis for D and trimming; V, J and clone size are from that table. The sample records more than 200,000 clones, more than 60% being singletons. Germline V gene lookup returns CDR1 LNHDA and CDR2 SQIVND (reference sequence). The V end was cut by 0 bases, the J end by 8 bases, with 16 bases between. The CDR3 covers 15 residues. The TCR was taken from a woman in her thirties or forties with active or convalescent COVID-19. The sample comprised peripheral blood. This sequence joins TRBV19 and TRBJ1-2; D is uncertain. DNA for the CDR3: TGTGCCAGTAGTATAGATACCGGTGAAGTGGGCGGCTACACCTTC. Its translation: CASSIDTGEVGGYTF.